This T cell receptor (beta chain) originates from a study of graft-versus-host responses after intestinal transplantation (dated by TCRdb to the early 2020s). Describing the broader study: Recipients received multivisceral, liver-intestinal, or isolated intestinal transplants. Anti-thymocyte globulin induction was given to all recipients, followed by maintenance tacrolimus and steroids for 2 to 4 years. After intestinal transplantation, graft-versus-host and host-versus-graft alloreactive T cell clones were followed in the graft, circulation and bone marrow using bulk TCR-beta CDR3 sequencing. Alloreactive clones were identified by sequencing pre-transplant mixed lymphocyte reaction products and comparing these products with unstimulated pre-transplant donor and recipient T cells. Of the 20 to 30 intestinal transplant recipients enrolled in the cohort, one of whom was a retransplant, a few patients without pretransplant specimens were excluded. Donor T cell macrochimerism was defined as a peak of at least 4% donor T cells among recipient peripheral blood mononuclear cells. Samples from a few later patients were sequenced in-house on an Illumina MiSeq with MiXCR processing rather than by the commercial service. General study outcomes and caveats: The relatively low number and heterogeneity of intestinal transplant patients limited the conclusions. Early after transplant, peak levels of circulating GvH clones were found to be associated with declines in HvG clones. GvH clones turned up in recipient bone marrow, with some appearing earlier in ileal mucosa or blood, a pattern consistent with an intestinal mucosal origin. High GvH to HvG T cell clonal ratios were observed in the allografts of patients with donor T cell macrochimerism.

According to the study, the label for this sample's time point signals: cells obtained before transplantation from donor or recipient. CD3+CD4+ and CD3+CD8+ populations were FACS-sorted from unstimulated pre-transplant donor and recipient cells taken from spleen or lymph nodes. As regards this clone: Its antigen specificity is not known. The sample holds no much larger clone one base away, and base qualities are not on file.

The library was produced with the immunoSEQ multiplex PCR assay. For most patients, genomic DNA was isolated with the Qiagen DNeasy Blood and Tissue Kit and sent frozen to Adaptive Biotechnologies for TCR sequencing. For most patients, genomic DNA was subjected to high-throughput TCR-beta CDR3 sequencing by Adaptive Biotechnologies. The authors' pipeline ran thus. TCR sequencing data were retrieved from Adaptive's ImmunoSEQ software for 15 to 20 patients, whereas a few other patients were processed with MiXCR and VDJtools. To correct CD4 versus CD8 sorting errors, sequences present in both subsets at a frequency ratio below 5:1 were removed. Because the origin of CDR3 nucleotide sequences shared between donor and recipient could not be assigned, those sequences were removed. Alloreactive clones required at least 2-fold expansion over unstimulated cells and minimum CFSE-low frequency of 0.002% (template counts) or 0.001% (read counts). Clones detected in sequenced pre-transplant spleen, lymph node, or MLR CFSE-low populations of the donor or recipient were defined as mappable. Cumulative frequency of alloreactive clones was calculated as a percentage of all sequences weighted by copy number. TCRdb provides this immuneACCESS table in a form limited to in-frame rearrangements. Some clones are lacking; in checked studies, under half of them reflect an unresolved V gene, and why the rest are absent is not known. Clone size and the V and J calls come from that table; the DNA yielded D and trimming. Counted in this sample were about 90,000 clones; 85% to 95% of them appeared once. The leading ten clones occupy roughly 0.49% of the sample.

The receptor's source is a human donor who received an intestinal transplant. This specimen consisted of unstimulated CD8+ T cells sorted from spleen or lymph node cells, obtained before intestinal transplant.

The CDR3: CASSQDPGTGAYSNQPQHF. The nucleotide sequence is given as TGTGCCAGCAGCCAAGATCCGGGGACAGGCGCTTATAGCAATCAGCCCCAGCATTTT. The rearrangement joined TRBV4-2 to TRBJ1-5, and TRBD1 aligns with 8 junction nucleotides. Counted from cysteine to phenylalanine, this CDR3 has 19 amino acids. The kept DNA is CDR3 alone, 57 bases in frame from the first base. V trim: 0 bases; J trim: 0 bases; unmatched bases: 10. The germline V gene gives CDR1 as LGHNA and CDR2 as YNFKEQ.